The 13 T cell receptor beta chains presented below share a single source sample, sequenced in a study of brain T cells in children with intractable seizures. Time point of the sample: blood from clinic visit 5 months post-surgery; TSC patient then seizure free. The method was immunoSEQ multiplex PCR; TCRdb's version includes in-frame clones alone and lacks a portion of them. In the table there are approximately 330,000 clones, roughly 93% of which are singletons. This specimen was peripheral blood, taken approximately 5 months after surgery. Receptors originate from a boy younger than two with tuberous sclerosis and intractable seizures.

The chain couples TRBV27 to TRBJ2-7; 8 nucleotides match TRBD1. V gave up 3 bases and J gave up 5 bases; unmatched junction bases: 6. This CDR3 has 14 residues. The germline V gene encodes CDR1 MNHEY and CDR2 SMNVEV (reference sequence). The CDR3 loop reads CASSFGQGGDEQYF. The CDR3 DNA follows: TGTGCCAGCAGTTTTGGACAGGGTGGTGACGAGCAGTACTTC.

The rearrangement links TRBV9 to TRBJ2-3; TRBD2 matches 11 bases. The CDR3 has 16 amino acids. Trimming removed 0 bases from V and 3 bases from J; junction bases left unmatched: 3. Per the germline V gene, CDR1 is SGDLS and CDR2 is YYNGEE. In nucleotides, the CDR3 is TGTGCCAGCAGCGTAGCACTAGCGGGAGCAACAGATACGCAGTATTTT. Its protein is CASSVALAGATDTQYF.

The chain joins TRBV10-1 to TRBJ2-1; the match to TRBD2 covers 13 bases. Per the germline V gene, CDR1 is WNHNN and CDR2 is SYGVQD (reference sequence). The junction had 7 bases not matched to a gene; V was cut back by 4 bases and J by 7 bases. This CDR3 is built from 16 residues. This chain's CDR3 is CASSGGLAGKDNEQFF. The CDR3, as DNA: TGCGCCAGCAGTGGGGGACTAGCGGGGAAGGATAATGAGCAGTTCTTC.

The chain has TRBV6-5 and TRBJ1-3; D is unresolved. This CDR3 comprises 15 residues. Germline loops: CDR1 MNHEY, CDR2 SVGAGI. The V end was cut by 8 bases, the J end by 4 bases, with 18 bases between. DNA for the CDR3: TGTGCCAGCCTCGGGTTTACCCAAAGGGGAAACACCATATATTTT. Translated, it gives CASLGFTQRGNTIYF.

This clone was detected once. V usage is TRBV27 and J usage is TRBJ1-1; D possibly corresponds to TRBD1 (6 bases). Germline V gives CDR1 MNHEY, CDR2 SMNVEV (reference sequence). The CDR3 covers 15 residues. V was trimmed by 7 bases and J by 5 bases, leaving 20 bases between them. CDR3 loop: CASTVSGGPRTEAFF. Here the CDR3 DNA reads TGTGCCAGCACAGTTTCGGGGGGGCCAAGGACTGAAGCTTTCTTT.

This clone has just one count. V gene TRBV11-3 combines with J gene TRBJ1-1, with 7 bases that match TRBD1. This CDR3 contains 15 residues. V was clipped by 4 bases and J by 4 bases; unmatched bases: 9. Germline lookup yields CDR1 SGHNT and CDR2 YENEEA. The DNA of the CDR3 is TGTGCCAGCAGCTACCGTTCAGGGGGAGTCACTGAAGCTTTCTTT. This encodes CASSYRSGGVTEAFF.

The chain has TRBV13 and TRBJ2-1; the match to TRBD1 covers 9 bases. This CDR3 is built from 16 residues. The V gene end was trimmed by 7 bases and the J gene end by 1 base; junction bases not matched to a gene: 8. Germline values: CDR1 PRHDT, CDR2 FYEKMQ (reference sequence). This chain's CDR3 is CASKLGQGSSYNEQFF. In DNA, the CDR3 is TGTGCCAGCAAACTCGGACAGGGGTCTTCCTACAATGAGCAGTTCTTC.

The chain links TRBV6-5 to TRBJ2-7; no reliable D call. Looked up from germline, CDR1 is MNHEY and CDR2 is SVGAGI. V lost 0 bases, J lost 4 bases, and 10 bases lay in between. CDR3 size: 14 residues. In DNA form, the CDR3 reads TGTGCCAGCAGTTACTCGGTTTTAGGGTACGAGCAGTACTTC. Encoded protein: CASSYSVLGYEQYF.

This sequence joins TRBV6-1 and TRBJ2-1; no clear D. CDR1 MNHNS and CDR2 SASEGT come from the germline V gene. The CDR3 is made up of 16 amino acids. Between the trimmed V and J ends, which lost 0 bases and 3 bases, there was a span of 12 bases. The CDR3 region is CASSEAGIHIYNEQFF. The CDR3 coding sequence is TGTGCCAGCAGTGAAGCGGGGATACACATCTACAATGAGCAGTTCTTC.

V is TRBV11-3 and J is TRBJ2-7; 12 bases line up with TRBD2. Trimming at V came to 5 bases and at J to 3 bases, leaving 2 bases not matched to a gene. CDR3 size: 14 residues. Germline V gene lookup returns CDR1 SGHNT and CDR2 YENEEA. CDR3 DNA: TGTGCCAGCAGCGAGACTAGCGGGGGCTACGAGCAGTACTTC. Its protein is CASSETSGGYEQYF.

The rearrangement links TRBV5-4 to TRBJ2-5; 12 bases map to TRBD2. Germline trimming cut 4 bases from V and 4 bases from J; bases unmatched to any gene: 8. CDR1 is SGHNT, CDR2 YYREEE, per germline (reference sequence). The CDR3 totals 16 residues. The CDR3 loop is CASSAGLAGLGETQYF. As DNA, the CDR3 is TGTGCCAGCAGCGCCGGACTAGCGGGACTAGGAGAGACCCAGTACTTC.

This clone was counted a few times. The chain couples TRBV28 to TRBJ1-5; 8 nucleotides agree with TRBD1. Looked up from germline, CDR1 is MDHEN and CDR2 is SYDVKM. The V segment lost 3 bases and the J segment 4 bases; nucleotides outside the gene matches: 11. The CDR3 contains 17 residues. CDR3 loop: CASSFPSFDRGNQPQHF. The DNA for the CDR3 is TGTGCCAGCAGTTTCCCTAGCTTCGACAGGGGAAATCAGCCCCAGCATTTT.

The rearrangement joins TRBV30 to TRBJ2-3, with 7 bases identical to TRBD2. The length of the CDR3 is 15 residues. Germline CDR1 and CDR2: GTSNPN and SVGIG (reference sequence). The V gene end was trimmed by 2 bases and the J gene end by 2 bases; junction bases not matched to a gene: 7. This CDR3 reads CAWSLTSRYTDTQYF. The CDR3 DNA is TGTGCCTGGAGTCTGACTAGCAGGTACACAGATACGCAGTATTTT.